These 20 T cell receptor beta chains were all obtained from the same sample, sequenced in a study of T cells in Graves' hyperthyroidism and ophthalmopathy. Amplification of TCR beta CDR3 regions was performed using RNA transcripts as template. A first-round RT-PCR of the TCR CDR3 used the HTBI primer set. TCRdb called the multiplex PCR reads again in MiXCR, with one record for every CDR3 protein. The table includes 200,000 to 250,000 distinct CDR3 sequences, roughly 18% detected once. The sequencing sample was made of blood. These TCRs come from a man aged 45-60 years with Graves' hyperthyroidism.

The table lists this clonotype with many counts. The chain links TRBV28 to TRBJ2-2, with D perhaps given as TRBD1 or TRBD2 (5 bases each). This CDR3 contains 16 residues. Germline V gives CDR1 MDHEN, CDR2 SYDVKM. V was pared by 5 bases and J by 5 bases, with 18 bases between. CDR3 sequence (DNA): TGTGCCAGCAGTCTCAATTCCGGGACGCTAACCGGGGAGCTGTTTTTT. It is translated as CASSLNSGTLTGELFF.

This clonotype was recorded many times. The chain recombines TRBV12-3 or TRBV12-4 with TRBJ2-7; D assignment may be TRBD1 or TRBD2 (5 bases each). The CDR3 spans 16 residues. V gave up 5 bases and J gave up 0 bases, with 17 bases separating them. The CDR3 bases are TGTGCCAGCAGTACGGGCGGCCGGGGACCCTCCTACGAGCAGTACTTC. Encoded protein: CASSTGGRGPSYEQYF.

At least ten counts were recorded for this clonotype. V is TRBV29-1 and J is TRBJ2-7; D call uncertain. This CDR3 is 17 amino acids long. CDR1 and CDR2 from the germline V gene are SQVTM and ANQGSEA. V was clipped by 7 bases and J by 2 bases, with 27 bases between them. The CDR3: CSAADDNLSRRPYEQYF. The DNA for the CDR3 is TGCAGCGCTGCGGATGACAACCTTTCGCGGCGGCCCTACGAGCAGTACTTC.

The V gene is TRBV7-3, the J gene TRBJ2-3; tentative D call: TRBD1 (5 bases). Germline lookup yields CDR1 SGHTA and CDR2 FQGTGA. The CDR3 has 13 amino acids. Trimming stripped 11 bases from V and 2 bases from J, with 14 bases between. CDR3 in DNA: TGTGCCTCCGGGCCAGGGAACACAGATACGCAGTATTTT. Its protein is CASGPGNTDTQYF.

The V and J genes are TRBV5-1 and TRBJ2-3; 7 nucleotides align to TRBD2. This CDR3 spans 15 amino acids. V lost 4 bases to trimming and J lost 5 bases; unmatched junction nucleotides: 10. CDR1 and CDR2 from the germline V gene are SGHRS and YFSETQ. The CDR3 protein is CASSEDAGLVDTQYF. As DNA, the CDR3 is TGCGCCAGCAGCGAGGACGCCGGACTAGTAGATACGCAGTATTTT.

The V and J genes are TRBV6-2 or TRBV6-3 and TRBJ2-7; TRBD2 matches 8 bases. V gave up 7 bases and J gave up 1 base; unmatched junction bases: 18. The CDR3 length is 18 residues. Germline lookup yields CDR1 MNHEY and CDR2 SVGEGT. The CDR3 loop reads CASTLGGSRTSGSYEQYF. Here the CDR3 DNA reads TGTGCCAGCACCCTAGGGGGATCGCGCACTAGCGGTTCCTACGAGCAGTACTTC.

There are many counts of this clonotype. V is TRBV2 and J is TRBJ1-5, with a tentative D call TRBD1 (5 bases). V lost 6 bases and J lost 2, with 14 bases in between. The germline V gene has CDR1 SNHLY and CDR2 FYNNEI. The CDR3 loop spans 15 amino acids. DNA for the CDR3: TGTGCCAGCAGGGCGACAGCTATCGGCAATCAGCCCCAGCATTTT. It encodes CASRATAIGNQPQHF.

This clonotype was counted ten times or more. This rearrangement joins TRBV6-1 to TRBJ2-2, with a weak D call TRBD1 (5 bases). V lost 6 bases, J lost 4 bases, and 9 bases lay in between. Germline values: CDR1 MNHNS, CDR2 SASEGT. CDR3 length: 13 amino acids. CDR3 DNA sequence: TGTGCCAGCAGCCCAGGGTTCACCGGGGAGCTGTTTTTT. Translated, it gives CASSPGFTGELFF.

Many counts were recorded for this clonotype. This chain connects TRBV12-3 or TRBV12-4 to TRBJ1-6, with TRBD1 as a possible D gene (6 bases). This CDR3 contains 14 residues. Trimming removed 6 bases from V and 10 bases from J, with 16 bases in between. The CDR3 spells CASSREQGRSPLHF. CDR3 nucleotides: TGTGCCAGCAGCCGTGAACAGGGACGGTCACCCCTCCACTTT.

This clonotype was seen at least ten times. The V and J genes are TRBV20-1 and TRBJ2-1; no reliable D call. Germline V gives CDR1 DFQATT, CDR2 SNEGSKA (reference sequence). Trimming cost V 3 bases and J 8 bases, with 11 bases left between them. The CDR3 extends over 12 amino acids. CDR3 loop: CSASTRSYEQFF. The CDR3 bases are TGCAGTGCTAGTACCAGATCCTATGAGCAGTTCTTC.

This clonotype has at least ten counts. The chain links TRBV2 to TRBJ2-7; TRBD2 aligns across 7 bases. Germline V CDR1 and CDR2: SNHLY, FYNNEI. This CDR3 has 12 amino acids. The V and J ends lost 5 bases and 6 bases, in that order; junction bases with no gene match: 4. The DNA for the CDR3 is TGTGCCAGCAGTAGGACTAGTTCCGAGCAGTACTTC. The encoded protein is CASSRTSSEQYF.

This clonotype appeared many times. The rearrangement uses TRBV20-1 and TRBJ2-7; perhaps TRBD1 as D (6 bases). Germline-derived CDR1 and CDR2 are DFQATT and SNEGSKA (reference sequence). V was trimmed by 8 bases and J by 7 bases, leaving 18 bases between them. The CDR3 consists of 12 residues. CDR3 in amino acids: CSQKQGMGEQYF. CDR3 nucleotide sequence: TGCAGTCAGAAGCAGGGGATGGGTGAGCAGTACTTC.

The V call is TRBV7-3, the J call TRBJ2-2; D is undetermined. From germline, CDR1 is SGHTA and CDR2 FQGTGA. The CDR3 totals 14 residues. V was shortened by 5 bases and J by 2 bases, with 9 bases between the two germline ends. CDR3: CASSLTHNTGELFF. CDR3 nucleotide sequence: TGTGCCAGCAGCCTGACCCATAACACCGGGGAGCTGTTTTTT. Full variable domain (outside the CDR3, taken from reference TRBV7-3 and TRBJ2-2): GAGVSQTPSNKVTEKGKYVELRCDPISGHTALYWYRQSLGQGPEFLIYFQGTGAADDSGLPNDRFFAVRPEGSVSTLKIQRTERGDSAVYLCASSLTHNTGELFFGEGSRLTVL.

This clonotype was recorded many times. V gene TRBV11-3 combines with J gene TRBJ1-2; possibly TRBD1 for D (5 bases). Deletions cut 5 bases from V and 0 bases from J, with 7 bases between. Germline values: CDR1 SGHNT, CDR2 YENEEA. The CDR3 totals 13 residues. CDR3 residues: CASSLRANYGYTF. Written as DNA, the CDR3 is TGTGCCAGCAGCCTCAGGGCTAACTATGGCTACACCTTC.

In this sample, this clonotype turned up many times. The chain employs TRBV15 and TRBJ2-7; 16 positions agree with TRBD2. After removal of 1 base from V and 3 bases from J, the junction contained 6 bases not matched to a gene. CDR1 and CDR2 from the germline V gene are LNHNV and YYDKDF (reference sequence). This CDR3 is 18 amino acids long. The CDR3 DNA sequence: TGTGCCACCAGCAGAGTCCCGGGACTAGCGGGAGGGAGCTACGAGCAGTACTTC. Amino acid sequence: CATSRVPGLAGGSYEQYF.

V gene TRBV6-5 combines with J gene TRBJ2-1, with 14 bases that match TRBD2. The trim removed 4 bases at V and 0 bases at J, leaving 11 bases unmatched. The germline V gene encodes CDR1 MNHEY and CDR2 SVGAGI. This CDR3 has 20 residues. CDR3 sequence reads: CASSFRLAGGPGGSYNEQFF. CDR3 DNA: TGTGCCAGCAGTTTTCGACTAGCGGGAGGGCCAGGGGGCTCCTACAATGAGCAGTTCTTC.

J is TRBJ2-1 and V is TRBV19; D not certain. V dropped 4 bases and J dropped 4 bases, with 14 bases sitting between them. This CDR3 comprises 15 residues. In germline, CDR1 is LNHDA, CDR2 SQIVND (reference sequence). The CDR3 region has the DNA TGTGCCAGTAGTAACCCCAGCTCATGGTACAATGAGCAGTTCTTC. Translated, it gives CASSNPSSWYNEQFF.

This chain joins TRBV6-4 and TRBJ2-5; TRBD1 matches 11 bases. The CDR3 totals 16 residues. V lost 2 bases to trimming and J lost 6 bases; unmatched junction nucleotides: 8. Per the germline V gene, CDR1 is MRHNA and CDR2 is SNTAGT. CDR3 nucleotide sequence: TGTGCCAGCAGTGACCCCGGGACAGGGGGGAGAAAGACCCAGTACTTC. This encodes CASSDPGTGGRKTQYF.

The rearrangement joins TRBV11-3 to TRBJ2-2, with 7 nucleotides matching TRBD1. J lost 5 bases, V lost 5 bases, and 11 bases had no gene match. The CDR3 length is 16 residues. Germline assignment: CDR1 SGHNT and CDR2 YENEEA. The CDR3 bases are TGTGCCAGCAGCACCCGACAGGGCCCAGGGACCGGGGAGCTGTTTTTT. This sequence encodes CASSTRQGPGTGELFF.

This clonotype was seen at least ten times. J is TRBJ2-1 and V is TRBV6-1; D unresolved. V was cut by 1 base and J by 4 bases, with 8 bases left in between. Germline CDR1 and CDR2: MNHNS and SASEGT. The CDR3 loop spans 14 amino acids. The CDR3 is CASSEELGYNEQFF. CDR3 in DNA: TGTGCCAGCAGTGAAGAGCTCGGATACAATGAGCAGTTCTTC.